The entry below describes one T cell receptor beta chain. Its antigen is not identified. The data belong to a study of cytomegalovirus exposure and HLA in healthy donors. Findings and limits, study-wide: DRB1 showed the most TCR associations and HLA-C the fewest in a later analysis, as rates varied by HLA locus. Later, an analysis showed that TCR beta chains associated with HLA were more clonally expanded than others that were equally common. Previously analyzed data showed that most TCR beta V segments were productive at a frequency of about 90% or about 30%.

Donors counted as nominally healthy when sampled, yet unrecorded immune exposures were likely. Trimming took off 5 bases at V and 1 base at J, with 20 bases between the two ends. The length of the CDR3 is 17 residues. CDR1 and CDR2 (germline): SGHVS, FQNEAQ. The PCR contained 60 Vbeta and 13 Jbeta primers. Using immunoSEQ multiplex PCR, the repertoire was profiled, and TCRdb retains in-frame clones only, with some absent. The table lists roughly 56,000 clones, approximately 72% of them singletons. The sequenced sample consisted of PBMCs. V usage is TRBV7-8 and J usage is TRBJ1-2; D may be TRBD1 (6 bases). The clonotype was recovered from a man in his fifties or sixties in good health and CMV-seropositive. The CDR3 coding sequence is TGTGCCAGCAGCGGACTTCCCAGGGGACCGTTTAACTATGGCTACACCTTC. Its protein product is CASSGLPRGPFNYGYTF.